This T cell receptor beta chain was found in a study of T cell responses to AZD1222 COVID-19 vaccine. Points from the study as a whole: Spike-wide vaccine-associated CD4 TCRs dominated at 160-218 and 743-854. Clonal diversity was possibly underestimated; the donors were predominantly white British and more often female. Only 6 or 7 individuals given AZD1222 were seropositive at baseline.

CDR1 and CDR2 from the germline V gene are MNHEY and SVGAGI. The CDR3 contains 14 residues. Profiling relied on immunoSEQ multiplex PCR, and the TCRdb table lists in-frame clones only, not all of them. The table shows fewer than 70,000 clones, with approximately 90% occurring only once. With regard to this clone: The target antigen is unknown. One junction end disagrees with the germline gene, perhaps due to a read error.

The V and J genes are TRBV6-5 and TRBJ2-2, with TRBD1 identical over 9 bases. Specimen: peripheral blood, collected on day 0 of AZD1222 vaccination. This TCR came from an adult in good health. The CDR3 coding sequence is TGTGCCCGCAGCCGACAGGGGGGCACCGGGGAGCTGTTTTTT. Translated, it gives CARSRQGGTGELFF.